What follows are 5 T cell receptor delta chains derived from one specimen sequenced in a study of gamma-delta T cells after stem cell transplantation. TCRdb repeated clone calling on the RT-PCR reads with CATT. The sample holds about 850 delta-chain clones, 1.1% to 1.5% seen once. Sequenced input: gamma-delta T cells. The receptor set was obtained from a human donor. It is not recorded whose cells these are; they may come from a transplant donor.

This clone ranks as medium-sized (0.01 to 0.1%). A far bigger clonotype differs at one base, so this is likely a read error. The chain employs TRDV2 and TRDJ1; 10 bases are a match to TRDD3. Trimming at V came to 3 bases and at J to 0 bases, leaving 9 bases not matched to a gene. The CDR3 has 17 amino acids. The germline V gene encodes CDR1 GEAIGNYY and CDR2 EKD. Here the CDR3 reads CACDPAGDTTHTDKLIF. The CDR3 coding sequence is TGTGCCTGTGACCCCGCGGGGGATACGACCCACACCGATAAACTCATCTTT.

By frequency in the sample, this clone is medium-sized. The chain carries TRDV1 and TRDJ1; D is uncertain. The CDR3 is made up of 17 amino acids. Germline CDR1 TSWWSYY, CDR2 QGS. V was clipped by 5 bases and J by 2 bases, with 21 bases between them. For the CDR3, the DNA is TGTGCTCTTGGGTTTCTCCCCGCGAGAGGAATTACCGATAAACTCATCTTT. Translated, it gives CALGFLPARGITDKLIF.

As to this clone: This likely traces to a read error, being one base from a far larger clone. J is TRDJ3 and V is TRDV2, with TRDD3 matching 7 bases. Germline CDR1 GEAIGNYY, CDR2 EKD. CDR3 length equals 25 residues. V was pared by 0 bases and J by 1 base, with 26 bases of the junction left unmatched. The CDR3 loop is CACDTASGWGTPLRLSSWDTRQMFF. DNA for the CDR3: TGTGCCTGTGACACCGCGAGTGGATGGGGGACCCCGCTTCGTTTATCGTCCTGGGACACCCGACAGATGTTTTTC.

This clone is labeled medium-sized (0.01 to 0.1%). A far larger clone is a single base away, which makes a read error likely. The chain couples TRDV2 to TRDJ1; 9 nucleotides match TRDD3. The CDR3 totals 19 residues. The V gene's germline CDR1 is GEAIGNYY and CDR2 EKD. CDR3 region: CACDTVSLGDREDTDKPIF. The CDR3 DNA follows: TGTGCCTGTGACACCGTTAGCCTGGGGGATCGGGAGGACACCGATAAACCCATCTTT.

About this clone itself: TCRdb records a much larger clone's protein for this DNA, with a difference at residue 14 that likely arises from a read error; the protein given is the translation of the DNA. The rearrangement links TRDV2 to TRDJ1; 13 bases map to TRDD3. The CDR3 is made up of 17 amino acids. Germline CDR1 is GEAIGNYY and CDR2 is EKD. The CDR3 nucleotides are TGTGCCTGTGAAAGACTCGTACTGGGGGATACGACCGATAACCTCATCTTT. It codes for CACERLVLGDTTDNLIF.